Following are 29 T cell receptor beta chains from one sample sequenced in a study of spatial heterogeneity in lung cancer. Regarding time point: sample taken at primary tumor resection. One entry per CDR3 protein results from TCRdb running MiXCR on the 5' RACE reads. Of 60,000 or so distinct CDR3 sequences listed, 6.3% were seen once; the top ten hold roughly 14%. Specimen: PBMCs, collected at surgery. The receptors shown here come from a female donor with early-stage non-small cell lung cancer.

This clonotype was found many times. The genes are TRBV6-1 and TRBJ1-1; weak D call: TRBD1 (5 bases). Trimming left V 1 base short and J 11 bases short, with 11 bases between. The CDR3 runs to 12 residues. Germline assignment: CDR1 MNHNS and CDR2 SASEGT. CDR3 DNA: TGTGCCAGCAGTGAAGGCAGGGTGTATGCTTTCTTT. As protein: CASSEGRVYAFF.

This clonotype has a handful of counts. The CDR3 DNA follows: TGCAGTGCTTATTTAACAGGTGGTGACTATGGCTACACCTTC. It codes for CSAYLTGGDYGYTF. The chain is built from TRBV20-1 and TRBJ1-2, with a weak D call TRBD1 (5 bases). V was cut by 5 bases and J by 3 bases, with 16 bases left in between. The CDR3 spans 14 residues. From germline, CDR1 is DFQATT and CDR2 SNEGSKA (reference sequence).

There are many counts of this clonotype. CDR3 nucleotides: TGCAGTGCTAGAGGCGACAGGGGGTATCAGCCCCAGCATTTT. Protein: CSARGDRGYQPQHF. This rearrangement joins TRBV20-1 to TRBJ1-5, with 9 positions matching TRBD1. CDR1 and CDR2 from the germline V gene are DFQATT and SNEGSKA (reference sequence). There are 14 residues in the CDR3. Germline trimming cut 1 base from V and 5 bases from J; bases unmatched to any gene: 3.

This clonotype was seen repeatedly, ten times or more. The V gene is TRBV4-1, the J gene TRBJ2-5; the match to TRBD1 covers 9 bases. V shed 0 bases, J shed 2 bases, and the junction held 4 bases outside the gene matches. This CDR3 is built from 16 residues. CDR1 is MGHRA and CDR2 is YSYEKL in the germline V gene. The CDR3 loop is CASSQDSGQGQETQYF. The CDR3 DNA reads as TGCGCCAGCAGCCAAGATTCGGGACAGGGACAAGAGACCCAGTACTTC.

This clonotype was seen repeatedly, ten times or more. The chain couples TRBV24-1 to TRBJ2-2; 7 bases align to TRBD1. This CDR3 is built from 16 residues. Trimming at V came to 4 bases and at J to 3 bases, leaving 7 bases not matched to a gene. Germline CDR1 reads KGHDR; CDR2 reads SFDVKD. CDR3 residues: CATSDTQGQHTGELFF. The DNA of the CDR3 is TGTGCCACCAGTGACACGCAGGGACAGCACACCGGGGAGCTGTTTTTT.

This clonotype was seen many times. The chain combines TRBV28 with TRBJ1-6; D is uncertain. Trimming left V 0 bases short and J 2 bases short, with 14 bases between. Germline V gene data show CDR1 as MDHEN and CDR2 as SYDVKM. The CDR3 runs to 18 residues. The CDR3 reads CASSLWVSVEPYNSPLHF. CDR3 coding DNA: TGTGCCAGCAGTTTATGGGTATCCGTGGAACCCTATAATTCACCCCTCCACTTT.

The chain uses TRBV6-6 and TRBJ2-1, with a possible D match to TRBD1 (5 bases). Germline V gene lookup returns CDR1 MNHNY and CDR2 SVGAGI (reference sequence). This CDR3 has 15 amino acids. The V and J ends lost 5 bases and 4 bases respectively, with 15 bases between them. In DNA, the CDR3 is TGTGCCAGCAGTCACAACAGGCGTGGGTACAATGAGCAGTTCTTC. It is translated as CASSHNRRGYNEQFF.

V gene TRBV9 combines with J gene TRBJ1-6; tentatively, D is TRBD1 (5 bases). V dropped 0 bases and J dropped 5 bases, with 15 bases sitting between them. The germline gives CDR1 SGDLS, CDR2 YYNGEE. There are 17 residues in the CDR3. The CDR3 nucleotides read TGTGCCAGCAGCGTAGCTCCGGGGGTATCTGATAATTCACCCCTCCACTTT. Translation: CASSVAPGVSDNSPLHF.

In this sample, this clonotype turned up many times. This chain connects TRBV6-1 to TRBJ1-2; 12 positions agree with TRBD1. CDR1 is MNHNS, CDR2 SASEGT, per germline. Trimming at V came to 7 bases and at J to 2 bases, leaving 5 bases not matched to a gene. The CDR3 consists of 15 residues. Here the CDR3 reads CASTLGQGANYGYTF. Written as DNA, the CDR3 is TGTGCCAGCACTTTGGGACAGGGGGCGAACTATGGCTACACCTTC.

This clonotype was counted a few times. The chain has TRBV7-6 and TRBJ1-6; D is undetermined. The V end was cut by 1 base, the J end by 0 bases, with 19 bases between. The CDR3 loop spans 20 amino acids. Germline V gene sequence: CDR1 SGHVS, CDR2 FNYEAQ. Here the CDR3 reads CASSLEIQASQSSYNSPLHF. CDR3 nucleotides: TGTGCCAGCAGCTTAGAGATCCAGGCCAGCCAAAGCTCCTATAATTCACCCCTCCACTTT.

This clonotype was detected many times. The rearrangement links TRBV6-1 to TRBJ2-7, with D possibly matching TRBD2 (6 bases). V was cut by 6 bases and J by 2 bases, with 11 bases left in between. The CDR3 length is 13 residues. CDR1 and CDR2 from the germline V gene are MNHNS and SASEGT. CDR3 amino acids: CASRRTGAYEQYV. The DNA of the CDR3 is TGTGCCAGCAGACGTACGGGGGCCTACGAGCAGTACGTC.

This sequence joins TRBV28 and TRBJ2-6; 11 bases match TRBD2. The germline gives CDR1 MDHEN, CDR2 SYDVKM. The CDR3 contains 20 residues. Trimming took 3 bases from V and 0 from J; bases not matched to a gene: 10. CDR3 loop: CASSLFPGLAASSGANVLTF. The CDR3 DNA follows: TGTGCCAGCAGTTTGTTTCCGGGACTAGCGGCGTCCTCTGGGGCCAACGTCCTGACTTTC.

This clonotype was recorded many times. This chain links TRBV15 with TRBJ1-4; D unclear. The germline V gene encodes CDR1 LNHNV and CDR2 YYDKDF (reference sequence). V gave up 4 bases and J gave up 6 bases, with 15 bases separating them. The CDR3 loop spans 15 amino acids. For the CDR3, the DNA is TGTGCCACCAGCACGAGTAGGAGAGGGTATGAAAAACTGTTTTTT. Residues: CATSTSRRGYEKLFF.

This clonotype has only a few counts. In DNA form, the CDR3 reads TGCAGTGCTGGGGCCTTTCGGCCCCAGCATTTT. Translated, it gives CSAGAFRPQHF. The rearrangement joins TRBV20-1 to TRBJ1-5; D perhaps matches TRBD1 (5 bases). V was pared by 5 bases and J by 9 bases, with 11 bases between. The CDR3 totals 11 residues. Germline V CDR1 and CDR2: DFQATT, SNEGSKA (reference sequence).

Many counts were recorded for this clonotype. This chain links TRBV11-3 with TRBJ2-1; 7 bases are shared with TRBD2. J was trimmed by 0 bases and V by 5 bases; bases with no gene match: 4. This CDR3 is 15 amino acids long. CDR1 and CDR2 from the germline V gene are SGHNT and YENEEA. CDR3 bases: TGTGCCAGCAGCGCTAGCGGCAACTCCTACAATGAGCAGTTCTTC. Translating it yields CASSASGNSYNEQFF. The complete variable domain, with remaining parts taken from reference TRBV11-3 and TRBJ2-1, reads EAGVVQSPRYKIIEKKQPVAFWCNPISGHNTLYWYLQNLGQGPELLIRYENEEAVDDSQLPKDRFSAERLKGVDSTLKIQPAELGDSAVYLCASSASGNSYNEQFFGPGTRLTVL.

The chain employs TRBV2 and TRBJ1-1; D not resolved. This CDR3 is 13 amino acids long. CDR1 is SNHLY, CDR2 FYNNEI, per germline. V was clipped by 5 bases and J by 0 bases, with 7 bases between them. CDR3 region: CASSPTMNTEAFF. As DNA, the CDR3 is TGTGCCAGCAGTCCTACGATGAACACTGAAGCTTTCTTT.

This clonotype turned up a few times. J is TRBJ1-5 and V is TRBV28; D is unresolved. The V gene lost 3 bases and the J gene lost 6 bases, with 18 bases spanning the gap. The CDR3 runs to 16 residues. Per germline, CDR1 MDHEN and CDR2 SYDVKM. The CDR3 is CASSFQNSLSSQPQHF. The CDR3, as DNA: TGTGCCAGCAGTTTTCAAAACAGTTTGAGTAGTCAGCCCCAGCATTTT.

This clonotype was seen many times. V usage is TRBV7-2 and J usage is TRBJ1-2; D is uncertain. The CDR3 consists of 14 residues. With 2 bases removed from V and 0 bases from J, the gap between germline ends came to 7 bases. Germline loops: CDR1 SGHTA, CDR2 FQGNSA. The CDR3, as DNA: TGTGCCAGCAGCTTACAAGGAGCTAACTATGGCTACACCTTC. Encoded protein: CASSLQGANYGYTF.

This clonotype showed up just a few times. This rearrangement joins TRBV2 to TRBJ2-3; D tentatively reads TRBD1 or TRBD2 (5 bases each). This CDR3 has 17 residues. V lost 5 bases to trimming and J lost 0 bases, with 18 bases between them. The germline CDR1 and CDR2 sequences are SNHLY and FYNNEI. The DNA for the CDR3 is TGTGCCAGCAGTCTTGCGTGGGACCCTTGGAGCACAGATACGCAGTATTTT. The encoded protein is CASSLAWDPWSTDTQYF.

This clonotype was counted only a few times. The chain carries TRBV24-1 and TRBJ2-1, with D perhaps given as TRBD1 or TRBD2 (5 bases each). V lost 9 bases to trimming and J lost 7 bases, with 12 bases between them. The CDR3 runs to 12 residues. CDR1 is KGHDR and CDR2 is SFDVKD in the germline V gene. The CDR3 nucleotides are TGTGCCACCGGGGACGAGGGGAATGAGCAGTTCTTC. Translating it yields CATGDEGNEQFF.

This clonotype has ten or more counts. V gene TRBV11-2 combines with J gene TRBJ2-2; 10 bases are shared with TRBD2. Losses at the gene ends were 5 bases for V and 2 bases for J; bases not matched to a gene: 5. The CDR3 length is 16 residues. CDR1 and CDR2 (germline): SGHAT, FQNNGV. The CDR3 nucleotides read TGTGCCAGCAGCCCCCGGACTAGCGGAAACACCGGGGAGCTGTTTTTT. The encoded protein is CASSPRTSGNTGELFF.

This clonotype has just a few counts. The gene calls are TRBV9 and TRBJ2-5, with 8 bases aligning to TRBD2. CDR3 length equals 17 residues. Per germline, CDR1 SGDLS and CDR2 YYNGEE. Trimming cost V 0 bases and J 5 bases; bases outside gene matches: 12. The CDR3 loop reads CASSVGGSGTGLETQYF. The CDR3 DNA is TGTGCCAGCAGCGTAGGAGGTAGCGGGACGGGTTTGGAGACCCAGTACTTC.

The chain recombines TRBV20-1 with TRBJ1-1; TRBD1 matches at 7 bases. This CDR3 contains 12 residues. Germline assignment: CDR1 DFQATT and CDR2 SNEGSKA (reference sequence). V trimming: 7 bases; J trimming: 5 bases; junction bases outside the gene matches: 7. In DNA, the CDR3 is TGCAGTGTCTACAGGGGACTGACTGAAGCTTTCTTT. Translated, it gives CSVYRGLTEAFF.

This chain links TRBV2 with TRBJ2-1, with TRBD2 identical over 7 bases. CDR3 length equals 15 residues. Germline V lookup: CDR1 SNHLY, CDR2 FYNNEI. Trimming cost V 6 bases and J 8 bases; bases outside gene matches: 13. CDR3 sequence reads: CASRSRDWAGDEQFF. As DNA, the CDR3 is TGTGCCAGCAGAAGCCGGGACTGGGCGGGGGATGAGCAGTTCTTC.

Comment on this clonotype: This may stem from a read error, because a much larger clone lies one nucleotide away. V and J are TRBV30 and TRBJ2-3; D remains ambiguous. CDR3 length equals 12 residues. Looked up from germline, CDR1 is GTSNPN and CDR2 is SVGIG (reference sequence). The CDR3 DNA reads as TGTGCCTGGAGTGTAGGGTCGGATACGCTGTATTTT. This translates into CAWSVGSDTLYF.

The chain recombines TRBV15 with TRBJ2-7, with 7 bases aligning to TRBD2. The germline V gene encodes CDR1 LNHNV and CDR2 YYDKDF (reference sequence). The CDR3 extends over 14 amino acids. V gave up 5 bases and J gave up 2 bases; unmatched junction bases: 6. CDR3 protein: CATSRGDIPYEQYV. For the CDR3, the DNA is TGTGCCACCAGCCGGGGGGATATCCCCTACGAGCAGTACGTC.

This clonotype was observed many times. This sequence joins TRBV6-1 and TRBJ1-3, with D unresolved. The V gene's germline CDR1 is MNHNS and CDR2 SASEGT. This CDR3 region has 13 residues. The V end lost 4 bases, the J end lost 6 bases, and 10 bases lay between the germline ends. DNA for the CDR3: TGTGCCAGCAGTGGAGGACTCCCAAACACCATATATTTT. Translating gives CASSGGLPNTIYF.

This clonotype was counted at least ten times. The genes are TRBV20-1 and TRBJ2-5, with D possibly TRBD1 on 5 matching bases. The V gene's germline CDR1 is DFQATT and CDR2 SNEGSKA (reference sequence). Trimming took off 5 bases at V and 5 bases at J, with 18 bases between the two ends. CDR3 length: 14 residues. CDR3 nucleotide sequence: TGCAGTGCTGATCCCCTTGTAAGGGGTGAGACCCAGTACTTC. Translation gives CSADPLVRGETQYF.

This clonotype occurred many times. This rearrangement joins TRBV6-1 to TRBJ2-5, with D unresolved. The CDR3 is 14 amino acids. Germline V gene data show CDR1 as MNHNS and CDR2 as SASEGT. Trimming stripped 3 bases from V and 1 base from J, with 9 bases between. The CDR3 DNA reads as TGTGCCAGCAGTGATGTAGGTTTCCAAGAGACCCAGTACTTC. Translation: CASSDVGFQETQYF.